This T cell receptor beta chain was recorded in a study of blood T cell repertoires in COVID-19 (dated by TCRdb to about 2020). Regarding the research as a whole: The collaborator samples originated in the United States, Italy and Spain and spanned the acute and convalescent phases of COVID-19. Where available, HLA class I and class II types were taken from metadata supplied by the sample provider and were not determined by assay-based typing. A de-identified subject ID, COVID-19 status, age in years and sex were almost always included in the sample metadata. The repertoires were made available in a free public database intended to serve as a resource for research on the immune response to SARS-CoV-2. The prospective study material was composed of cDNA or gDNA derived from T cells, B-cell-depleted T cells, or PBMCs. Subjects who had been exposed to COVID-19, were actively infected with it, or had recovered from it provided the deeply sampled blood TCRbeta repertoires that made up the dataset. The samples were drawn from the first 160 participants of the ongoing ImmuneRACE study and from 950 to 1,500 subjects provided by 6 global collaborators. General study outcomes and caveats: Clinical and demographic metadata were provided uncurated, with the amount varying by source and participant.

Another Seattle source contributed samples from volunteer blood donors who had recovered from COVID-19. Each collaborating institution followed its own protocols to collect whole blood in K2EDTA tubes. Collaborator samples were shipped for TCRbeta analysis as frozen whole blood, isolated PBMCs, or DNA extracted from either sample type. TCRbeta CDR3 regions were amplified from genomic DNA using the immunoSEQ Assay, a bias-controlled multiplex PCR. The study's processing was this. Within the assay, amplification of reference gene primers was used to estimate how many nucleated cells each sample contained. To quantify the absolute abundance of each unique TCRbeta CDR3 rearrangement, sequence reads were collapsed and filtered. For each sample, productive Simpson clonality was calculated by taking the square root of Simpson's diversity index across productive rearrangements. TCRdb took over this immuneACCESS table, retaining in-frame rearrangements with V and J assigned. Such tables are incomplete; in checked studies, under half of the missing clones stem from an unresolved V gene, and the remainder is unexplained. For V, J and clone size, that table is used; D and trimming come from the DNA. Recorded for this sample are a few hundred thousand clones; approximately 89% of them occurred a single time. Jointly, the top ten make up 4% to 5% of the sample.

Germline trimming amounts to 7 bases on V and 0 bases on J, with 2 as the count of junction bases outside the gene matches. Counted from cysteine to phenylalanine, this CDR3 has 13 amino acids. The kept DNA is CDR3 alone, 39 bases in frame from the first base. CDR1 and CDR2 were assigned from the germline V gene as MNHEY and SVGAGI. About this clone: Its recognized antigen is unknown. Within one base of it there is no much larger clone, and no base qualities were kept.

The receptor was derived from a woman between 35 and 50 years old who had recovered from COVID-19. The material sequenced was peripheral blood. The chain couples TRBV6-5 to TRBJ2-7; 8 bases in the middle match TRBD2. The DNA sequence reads TGTGCCAGCAAGCGGGGGAGCTCCTACGAGCAGTACTTC. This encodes CASKRGSSYEQYF.